This T cell receptor beta chain was sequenced in a study of Ad26.COV2.S vaccination and SARS-CoV-2 variants. The overall study: Each vaccinee took Ad26.COV2.S intramuscularly, once or twice 56 days apart.

The treatment was: approximately 18 received Ad26.COV2.S at low or high dose, single or two shots; about 5 received placebo; per-sample allocation not given. Material that was analyzed had been drawn on day 63 after the first vaccine or placebo injection. Profiled with immunoSEQ multiplex PCR; TCRdb holds only in-frame clones, not every one. The sample comprises hundreds of thousands of clones, more than 70% of which are singletons, and around 3% rests with the top ten. Concerning this clone itself: Its antigen is undetermined. The identical CDR3 is also encoded by other nucleotide sequences in the sample.

Study-wide findings and caveats: While placebo recipients had lower spike-specific TCR breadth, vaccine recipients had more. TCR breadth and depth estimates may have understated total T cell responses.

V was shortened by 3 bases and J by 0 bases, with 9 bases between the two germline ends. The length of the CDR3 is 15 residues. Germline V gives CDR1 LNHDA, CDR2 SQIVND (reference sequence). The chain couples TRBV19 to TRBJ2-1, with a weak D call TRBD2 (6 bases). The source is a person aged 18-60 years who received the Ad26.COV2.S COVID-19 vaccine or a placebo. The material was peripheral blood, obtained in a trial of Ad26.COV2.S vaccine versus placebo. The CDR3 loop is CASSILGSSYNEQFF. The CDR3 nucleotides read TGTGCCAGTAGTATCCTCGGGAGCTCCTACAATGAGCAGTTCTTC.